Following are 20 T cell receptor beta chains from one sample sequenced in a study of blood T cell repertoires in COVID-19. Produced via immunoSEQ multiplex PCR; TCRdb's table is partial and in-frame only. Of roughly 130,000 clones in the sample, roughly four fifths were seen once. The sample taken for sequencing was PBMCs or T cells enriched from blood (not recorded which). Receptors originate from a man between 45 and 60 years old who had recovered from COVID-19.

The gene calls are TRBV19 and TRBJ2-4; the D gene is possibly TRBD2 (6 bases). The germline V gene has CDR1 LNHDA and CDR2 SQIVND (reference sequence). The V end lost 7 bases, the J end lost 1 base, and 17 bases lay between the germline ends. The CDR3 extends over 16 amino acids. The CDR3 is CASTLGLGGAKNIQYF. The CDR3 nucleotides are TGTGCCAGTACCCTTGGACTCGGAGGGGCCAAAAACATTCAGTACTTC.

About this clone: Other DNA sequences in the sample encode the same CDR3. The rearrangement uses TRBV18 and TRBJ2-7, with 9 bases that match TRBD1. CDR3 length: 15 amino acids. V lost 0 bases, J lost 2 bases, and 2 bases stayed unmatched. Per the germline V gene, CDR1 is KGHSH and CDR2 is LQKENI. The CDR3 coding sequence is TGTGCCAGCTCACCACCGGGACAGGGTGCCTACGAGCAGTACTTC. Translating gives CASSPPGQGAYEQYF.

V gene TRBV5-4 combines with J gene TRBJ2-1; 8 bases match TRBD1. CDR3 length: 15 amino acids. After removal of 0 bases from V and 7 bases from J, the junction contained 6 bases not matched to a gene. CDR1 is SGHNT and CDR2 is YYREEE in the germline V gene (reference sequence). The CDR3 region is CASSLDQGAVNEQFF. The CDR3 region has the DNA TGTGCCAGCAGCTTGGATCAGGGGGCGGTGAATGAGCAGTTCTTC.

The chain combines TRBV19 with TRBJ1-4; no clear D. Germline assignment: CDR1 LNHDA and CDR2 SQIVND (reference sequence). The CDR3 is 14 amino acids. V lost 5 bases and J lost 6, with 13 bases in between. The CDR3 loop is CASSDLRRDEKLFF. Written as DNA, the CDR3 is TGTGCCAGTAGTGATCTCCGGAGGGATGAAAAACTGTTTTTT.

This chain connects TRBV18 to TRBJ2-3; 14 bases fit TRBD2. Unmatched junction bases numbered 3, after V lost 3 bases and J lost 4 bases. The germline CDR1 and CDR2 sequences are KGHSH and LQKENI. This CDR3 spans 16 amino acids. Here the CDR3 reads CASSPGTSGGADTQYF. In DNA, the CDR3 is TGTGCCAGCTCACCCGGGACTAGCGGGGGTGCAGATACGCAGTATTTT.

The rearrangement links TRBV5-1 to TRBJ1-1; 10 nucleotides line up with TRBD1. The CDR3 sequence is 17 residues long. CDR1 SGHRS and CDR2 YFSETQ come from the germline V gene. The trim removed 2 bases at V and 3 bases at J, leaving 10 bases unmatched. The CDR3 loop is CASSFQTGTGEDTEAFF. The CDR3 nucleotides are TGCGCCAGCAGCTTTCAAACCGGGACAGGGGAAGACACTGAAGCTTTCTTT.

The chain has TRBV7-9 and TRBJ2-5; no reliable D call. CDR1 and CDR2 (germline): SEHNR, FQNEAQ (reference sequence). V was cut by 0 bases and J by 3 bases, with 2 bases left in between. This CDR3 spans 12 amino acids. CDR3 DNA sequence: TGTGCCAGCAGCTTAGCTAAAGAGACCCAGTACTTC. Its translation: CASSLAKETQYF.

The rearrangement links TRBV7-2 to TRBJ2-2, with 10 positions matching TRBD1. Germline V gene sequence: CDR1 SGHTA, CDR2 FQGNSA. CDR3 length: 16 residues. The J segment lost 7 bases and the V segment lost 1 base, leaving 6 bases of the junction unmatched. The CDR3 nucleotides read TGTGCCAGCAGCTTAGGGGGACAGGGGTTTGGCGGGGAGCTGTTTTTT. This encodes CASSLGGQGFGGELFF.

This rearrangement joins TRBV4-1 to TRBJ2-1, with 11 bases aligning to TRBD2. Germline values: CDR1 MGHRA, CDR2 YSYEKL. V gave up 1 base and J gave up 3 bases; unmatched junction bases: 5. This CDR3 comprises 17 residues. CDR3 sequence reads: CASSQGGLAEFYNEQFF. The DNA of the CDR3 is TGCGCCAGCAGCCAAGGGGGACTAGCGGAGTTCTACAATGAGCAGTTCTTC.

The count of this clone is one. The rearrangement links TRBV7-9 to TRBJ1-5; 10 bases are a match to TRBD1. The CDR3 has 16 residues. CDR1 SEHNR and CDR2 FQNEAQ come from the germline V gene (reference sequence). Germline trimming cut 4 bases from V and 5 bases from J; bases unmatched to any gene: 8. In DNA form, the CDR3 reads TGTGCCAGCAGCTCAACCTGGACAGGGGGGTATCAGCCCCAGCATTTT. Its protein product is CASSSTWTGGYQPQHF.

This chain connects TRBV9 to TRBJ2-3; D may be TRBD2 (5 bases). Germline CDR1 SGDLS, CDR2 YYNGEE. Deletions cut 0 bases from V and 4 bases from J, with 12 bases between. The CDR3 loop spans 15 amino acids. CDR3 protein: CASSVDLSGADTQYF. As DNA, the CDR3 is TGTGCCAGCAGCGTAGACCTTTCCGGGGCAGATACGCAGTATTTT.

The rearrangement links TRBV3-1 (or the pseudogene TRBV3-2) to TRBJ1-2; 8 positions match TRBD1. The CDR3 has 19 amino acids. Germline CDR1 LGHDT, CDR2 YNNKEL (reference sequence). V lost 4 bases, J lost 4 bases, and 20 bases stayed unmatched. The CDR3 is CASSRQNPSRTGPSYGYTF. CDR3 in DNA: TGTGCCAGCAGCCGCCAGAATCCATCTAGGACAGGGCCAAGCTATGGCTACACCTTC.

The rearrangement joins TRBV7-2 to TRBJ2-7; perhaps TRBD2 as D (5 bases). The CDR3 consists of 13 residues. Between the trimmed V and J ends, which lost 8 bases and 0 bases, there was a span of 11 bases. Germline V gives CDR1 SGHTA, CDR2 FQGNSA. CDR3 sequence reads: CASLAQDSYEQYF. In DNA form, the CDR3 reads TGTGCCAGCCTAGCCCAGGACTCCTACGAGCAGTACTTC.

The chain employs TRBV7-8 and TRBJ2-1; 9 bases fit TRBD2. This CDR3 contains 16 residues. After removal of 1 base from V and 6 bases from J, the junction contained 7 bases not matched to a gene. CDR1 is SGHVS and CDR2 is FQNEAQ in the germline V gene. Written as DNA, the CDR3 is TGTGCCAGCAGCTTAGGGGAGCAGCGGGGGGCCAATGAGCAGTTCTTC. Translated: CASSLGEQRGANEQFF.

The genes are TRBV19 and TRBJ2-5, with 8 bases matching TRBD1. V trimming: 4 bases; J trimming: 4 bases; junction bases outside the gene matches: 11. The CDR3 extends over 16 amino acids. Per germline, CDR1 LNHDA and CDR2 SQIVND (reference sequence). CDR3 sequence (DNA): TGTGCCAGTAGTAAGACCACAGGGGGAAGGCTAGAGACCCAGTACTTC. This encodes CASSKTTGGRLETQYF.

The chain couples TRBV18 to TRBJ1-2; perhaps TRBD1 as D (5 bases). Germline V gene sequence: CDR1 KGHSH, CDR2 LQKENI. The CDR3 is 12 amino acids. V was clipped by 6 bases and J by 4 bases, with 9 bases between them. The CDR3 spells CASSTATYGYTF. CDR3 sequence (DNA): TGTGCCAGCTCGACAGCAACCTATGGCTACACCTTC.

The V call is TRBV19, the J call TRBJ1-3, with 8 bases lining up with TRBD1. The J segment lost 5 bases and the V segment lost 3 bases, leaving 6 bases of the junction unmatched. The germline CDR1 and CDR2 sequences are LNHDA and SQIVND (reference sequence). The CDR3 is made up of 15 amino acids. In nucleotides, the CDR3 is TGTGCCAGTAGTATGACAGGGGAAGAACGAAACACCATATATTTT. Translating it yields CASSMTGEERNTIYF.

This clone was counted a few times. The chain employs TRBV3-1 (or the pseudogene TRBV3-2) and TRBJ2-7; 8 bases are shared with TRBD1. The CDR3 consists of 14 residues. Germline CDR1 reads LGHDT; CDR2 reads YNNKEL (reference sequence). V shed 0 bases, J shed 3 bases, and the junction held 1 base outside the gene matches. DNA for the CDR3: TGTGCCAGCAGCCAAGACACAGGGGGCTACGAGCAGTACTTC. Protein product: CASSQDTGGYEQYF.

This clone was counted once. The gene calls are TRBV5-6 and TRBJ2-7; D is unclear. This CDR3 comprises 14 residues. V was cut by 3 bases and J by 7 bases, with 17 bases left in between. CDR1 SGHDT and CDR2 YYEEEE come from the germline V gene. Here the CDR3 DNA reads TGTGCCAGCAGCTCCCCCTCGCTTTCTCGGGAGCAGTACTTC. Its protein is CASSSPSLSREQYF.

The chain combines TRBV15 with TRBJ2-3, with 7 bases aligning to TRBD1. Germline V gene sequence: CDR1 LNHNV, CDR2 YYDKDF (reference sequence). This CDR3 region has 14 residues. The V gene end was trimmed by 3 bases and the J gene end by 4 bases; junction bases not matched to a gene: 4. CDR3 region: CATSSGQDPDTQYF. DNA for the CDR3: TGTGCCACCAGCAGTGGACAGGACCCAGATACGCAGTATTTT.